This TCR beta chain was recorded in a study of radiation and T cells in renal cell carcinoma (dated by TCRdb to 2019 to 2021). General notes on the study: Samples were obtained from a clinical trial, in which 15 Gy stereotactic body radiation therapy was delivered to primary renal cell carcinomas and nephrectomy was performed 4 weeks later. TCR beta sequencing covered 50 to 55 samples in total, comprising approximately 26 tumors and roughly 27 peripheral blood samples. A total of 3.5 million to 4.5 million unique CDR3 nucleotide sequences, encoding around 2.7 million unique CDR3 amino acid sequences, were found across all 53 samples.

The immunoSEQ kit was used, according to the manufacturer's recommendations, to generate TCR beta libraries from genomic DNA. To prepare the libraries, a first multiplex PCR with proprietary primers was run, followed by a second PCR that added unique barcodes, and a bead cleanup was done after each round. Each sample batch included a kit-provided positive control reaction and a negative control reaction. The final libraries underwent checking on an Agilent 4200 TapeStation D1000 ScreenTape, volumetric pooling, and quantification by qPCR. Sequencing was performed on an Illumina NextSeq500 with a MidOutput 150-cycle cartridge, and 156 Read1 and 15 Index1 cycles were run with kit custom primers. The pooled library was loaded at 1.0 pM, and roughly 20% PhiX control was spiked in. Concerning the study's data processing: Vendor-processed data were analyzed in R, with a clonotype defined as all T cells sharing the same CDR3 nucleotide sequence. For clone abundance analyses, frequencies were normalized to the 10,000 most abundant clones in each sample. Public T cell clones, which averaged fewer than five per sample, were removed prior to analysis. Tumor-enriched clonotypes and baseline blood-enriched clonotypes were defined as those with an abundance difference of at least 32-fold between compartments. A beta-binomial differential abundance model was used to identify clonotypes that expanded or contracted between blood time points. Tumor-blood repertoire similarity was measured with the Baroni-Urbani and Buser coefficient, and group comparisons used two-tailed Wilcoxon tests in R. Entries here come from immuneACCESS through TCRdb and include only in-frame sequences with V and J called. Some clones fail to appear in such tables; in the studies checked, an unresolved V gene covers under half of the shortfall, and the cause of the remainder is unknown. V, J and clone size are taken as reported in that table, and D and trimming were inferred from the DNA itself. This sample holds tens of thousands of clones; around 77% were observed only once. The ten largest clones capture approximately 7% of the sample.

Study-wide conclusions, independent of this receptor: The single-armed trial design could not address effects of radiation dose or scheduling on the TCR repertoire. In blood, the top tumor clonotypes increased from baseline to 2 weeks after radiation and then shrank by 4 weeks, which suggests a temporary expansion of tumor-resident clones. Tracking of blood repertoire dynamics stopped at less than 5 weeks after treatment, with no follow-up past that point. Because pretreatment tumor biopsies were not available, the baseline intratumoral presence of clonotypes could not be determined.

This sample's time point label indicates: blood 2 weeks post-SBRT. This sample's treatment or condition label indicates: 15 Gy SBRT to primary tumor, nephrectomy 4 weeks later. To follow tumor-enriched clonotypes, peripheral blood was collected serially from radiation-treated patients at baseline and again at 2 weeks and 4 weeks after SBRT. Every patient had renal cell carcinoma of clear cell pathology. The QIAamp DNA Blood Mini Kit (Qiagen) was used to prepare genomic DNA for TCR sequencing. Samples were included in the analyses only if all quality control checks were passed. For this clone: Its antigen is currently not known. Base qualities are missing; no much larger clone stands one base away.

V lost 2 bases and J lost 5 bases, and the count of bases not matched to a germline gene is 6. The CDR3 starts with the cysteine, ends with the phenylalanine, and has 15 residues. Of all the DNA, just the CDR3 is kept, 45 bases in frame from base 1. The germline V gene yields SGHTA for CDR1 and FQGTGA for CDR2. The TCR was taken from a man aged 55 to 70 with renal cell carcinoma. Here the sequenced sample was blood, taken from a patient whose treatment included radiotherapy and nephrectomy. This sequence uses TRBV7-3 and TRBJ2-3; 8 bases in the middle match TRBD2. Here the CDR3 is given as CASSLAGGGKDTQYF. DNA sequence: TGTGCCAGCAGCTTAGCGGGAGGTGGGAAAGATACGCAGTATTTT.